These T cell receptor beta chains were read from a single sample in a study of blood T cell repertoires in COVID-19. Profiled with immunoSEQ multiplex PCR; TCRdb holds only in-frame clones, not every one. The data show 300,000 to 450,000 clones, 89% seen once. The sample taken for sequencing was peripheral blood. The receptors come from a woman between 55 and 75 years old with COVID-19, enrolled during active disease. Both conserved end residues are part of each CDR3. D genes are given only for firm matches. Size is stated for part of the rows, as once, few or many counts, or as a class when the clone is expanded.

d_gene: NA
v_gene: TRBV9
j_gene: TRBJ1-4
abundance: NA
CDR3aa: CASSVGDTSQWINEKLFF
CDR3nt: TGTGCCAGCAGCGTAGGGGACACCTCCCAATGGATTAATGAAAAACTGTTTTTT

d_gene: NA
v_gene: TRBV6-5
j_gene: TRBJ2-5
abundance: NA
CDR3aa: CASSYDRSFQETQYF
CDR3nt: TGTGCCAGCAGTTACGACAGGAGTTTCCAAGAGACCCAGTACTTC

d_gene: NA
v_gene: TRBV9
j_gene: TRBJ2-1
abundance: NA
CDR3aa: CASSVGGSLVNEQFF
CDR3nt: TGTGCCAGCAGCGTAGGTGGCAGCCTAGTGAATGAGCAGTTCTTC

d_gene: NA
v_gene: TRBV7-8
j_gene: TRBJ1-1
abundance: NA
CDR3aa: CASSSNRVGGTEAFF
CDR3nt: TGTGCCAGCAGCTCGAACAGGGTGGGTGGCACTGAAGCTTTCTTT

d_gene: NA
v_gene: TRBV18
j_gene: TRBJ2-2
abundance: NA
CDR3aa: CASSPVGDSNTGELFF
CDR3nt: TGTGCCAGCTCACCGGTAGGAGATTCGAACACCGGGGAGCTGTTTTTT

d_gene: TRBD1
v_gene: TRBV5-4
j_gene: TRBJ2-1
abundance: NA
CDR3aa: CASSHPKQGIYEQFF
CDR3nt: TGTGCCAGCAGCCATCCGAAACAGGGGATTTATGAGCAGTTCTTC

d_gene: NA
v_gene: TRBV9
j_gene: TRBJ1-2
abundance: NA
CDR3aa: CASSAQTGINYGYTF
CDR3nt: TGTGCCAGCAGCGCCCAAACAGGGATAAACTATGGCTACACCTTC

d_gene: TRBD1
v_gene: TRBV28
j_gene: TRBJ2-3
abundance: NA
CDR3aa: CASSLWGRGRGSSTDTQYF
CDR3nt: TGTGCCAGCAGTTTATGGGGCAGGGGGCGCGGTTCGAGCACAGATACGCAGTATTTT

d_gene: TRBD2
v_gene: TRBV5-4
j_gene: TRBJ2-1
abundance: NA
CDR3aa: CASSPRLAGGRHEQFF
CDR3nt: TGTGCCAGCAGCCCACGACTAGCGGGGGGACGGCATGAGCAGTTCTTC

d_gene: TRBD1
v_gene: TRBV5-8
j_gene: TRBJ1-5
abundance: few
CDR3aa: CASSGGTGLKNNQPQHF
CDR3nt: TGTGCCAGCAGCGGAGGGACAGGGTTGAAAAACAATCAGCCCCAGCATTTT

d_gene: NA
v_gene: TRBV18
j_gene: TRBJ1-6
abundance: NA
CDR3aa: CASSPPSGGSPLHF
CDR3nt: TGTGCCAGCTCACCACCTAGCGGGGGTTCACCCCTCCACTTT

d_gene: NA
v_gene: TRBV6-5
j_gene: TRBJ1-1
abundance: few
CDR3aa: CASSSRRSEAFF
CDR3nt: TGTGCCAGCAGTTCCCGGCGGTCTGAAGCTTTCTTT

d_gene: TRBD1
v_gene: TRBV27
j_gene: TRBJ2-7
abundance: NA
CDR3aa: CASSSTGGQSYEQYF
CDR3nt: TGTGCCAGCAGTTCAACAGGGGGGCAATCCTACGAGCAGTACTTC

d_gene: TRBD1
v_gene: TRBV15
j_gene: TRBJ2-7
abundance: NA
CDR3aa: CATSNGDRGMWEQYF
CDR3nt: TGTGCCACCAGCAATGGGGACAGGGGGATGTGGGAGCAGTACTTC

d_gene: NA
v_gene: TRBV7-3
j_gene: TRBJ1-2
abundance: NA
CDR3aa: CASSLSPGSGYTF
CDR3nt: TGTGCCAGCAGCTTAAGTCCCGGGAGCGGCTACACCTTC

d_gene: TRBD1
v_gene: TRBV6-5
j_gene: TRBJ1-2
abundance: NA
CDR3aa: CASSPTGAPNYGYTF
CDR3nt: TGTGCCAGCAGTCCCACAGGGGCTCCCAACTATGGCTACACCTTC

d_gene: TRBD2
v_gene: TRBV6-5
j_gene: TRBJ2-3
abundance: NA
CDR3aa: CASRKRGGSTDTQYF
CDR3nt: TGTGCCAGCAGAAAGCGGGGGGGGAGCACAGATACGCAGTATTTT

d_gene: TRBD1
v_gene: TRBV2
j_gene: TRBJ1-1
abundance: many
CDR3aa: CASRQGLGTEAFF
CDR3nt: TGTGCCAGTAGACAGGGGCTTGGGACTGAAGCTTTCTTT

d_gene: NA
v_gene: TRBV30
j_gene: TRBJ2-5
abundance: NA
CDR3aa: CAWSGTVQETQYF
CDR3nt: TGTGCCTGGAGTGGTACGGTGCAAGAGACCCAGTACTTC

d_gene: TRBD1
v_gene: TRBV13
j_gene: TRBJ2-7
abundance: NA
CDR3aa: CASSPPPMTGHTYEQYF
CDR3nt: TGTGCCAGCAGCCCACCACCGATGACAGGGCATACCTACGAGCAGTACTTC

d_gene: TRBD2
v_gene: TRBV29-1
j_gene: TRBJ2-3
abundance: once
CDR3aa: CSVEGNGGAWYF
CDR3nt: TGCAGCGTTGAGGGTAACGGGGGGGCGTGGTATTTT

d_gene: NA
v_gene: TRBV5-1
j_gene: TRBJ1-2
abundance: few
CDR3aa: CASSLVGVGGYTF
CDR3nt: TGCGCCAGCAGCTTGGTCGGGGTGGGAGGCTACACCTTC

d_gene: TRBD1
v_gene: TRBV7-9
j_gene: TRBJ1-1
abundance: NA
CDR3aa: CASSSDRGRDTEAFF
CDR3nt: TGTGCCAGCAGCTCCGACAGGGGGAGGGACACTGAAGCTTTCTTT

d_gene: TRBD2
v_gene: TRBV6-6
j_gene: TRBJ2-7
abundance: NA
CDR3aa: CASSYRDGGADEQYF
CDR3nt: TGTGCCAGCAGTTATAGGGACGGGGGGGCGGACGAGCAGTACTTC

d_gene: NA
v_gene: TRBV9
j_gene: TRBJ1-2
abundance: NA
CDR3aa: CASSPNLGGRVNYGYTF
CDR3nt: TGTGCCAGCAGCCCTAATTTGGGGGGGCGGGTTAACTATGGCTACACCTTC

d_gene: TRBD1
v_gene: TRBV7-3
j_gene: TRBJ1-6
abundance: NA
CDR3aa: CASSLETGVGSPLHF
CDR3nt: TGTGCCAGCAGCTTAGAGACAGGGGTTGGATCACCCCTCCACTTT

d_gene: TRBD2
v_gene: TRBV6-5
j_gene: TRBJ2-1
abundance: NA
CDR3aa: CASSFPRLATTEQFF
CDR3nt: TGTGCCAGCAGCTTCCCCCGACTAGCTACGACTGAGCAGTTCTTC

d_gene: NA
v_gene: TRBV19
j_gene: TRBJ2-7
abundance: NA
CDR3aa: CASSPRTVYEQYF
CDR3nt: TGTGCCAGTAGTCCTCGGACAGTCTACGAGCAGTACTTC

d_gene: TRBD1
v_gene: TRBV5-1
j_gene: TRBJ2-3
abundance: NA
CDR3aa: CATSLGQGTDTQYF
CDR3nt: TGCGCCACCTCGTTGGGACAGGGAACGGATACGCAGTATTTT

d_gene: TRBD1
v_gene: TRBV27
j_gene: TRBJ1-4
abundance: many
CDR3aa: CASSPFRTGGHEKLFF
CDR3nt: TGTGCCAGCAGCCCCTTTAGGACAGGGGGCCACGAAAAACTGTTTTTT

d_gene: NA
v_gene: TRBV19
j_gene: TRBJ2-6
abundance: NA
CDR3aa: CASSIAGFIPGANVLTF
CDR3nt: TGTGCCAGTAGTATCGCGGGCTTCATCCCTGGGGCCAACGTCCTGACTTTC

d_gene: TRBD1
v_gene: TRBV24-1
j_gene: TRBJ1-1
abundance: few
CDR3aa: CATSDPGQGSTEAFF
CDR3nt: TGTGCCACCAGTGATCCAGGACAGGGGAGCACTGAAGCTTTCTTT

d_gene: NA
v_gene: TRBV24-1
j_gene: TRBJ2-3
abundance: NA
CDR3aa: CATSDHRSQYF
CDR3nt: TGTGCCACCAGTGACCACCGGTCGCAGTATTTT

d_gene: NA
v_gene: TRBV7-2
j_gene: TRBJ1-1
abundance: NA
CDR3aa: CASSQVPGRNTEAFF
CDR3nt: TGTGCCAGCAGCCAGGTCCCAGGAAGAAACACTGAAGCTTTCTTT

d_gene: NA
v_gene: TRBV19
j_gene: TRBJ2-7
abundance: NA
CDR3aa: CASSIDQTGAYEQYF
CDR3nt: TGTGCCAGTAGTATAGATCAAACAGGCGCCTACGAGCAGTACTTC

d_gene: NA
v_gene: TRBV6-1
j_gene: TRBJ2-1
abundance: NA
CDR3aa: CASSEVATNNEQFF
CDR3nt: TGTGCCAGCAGTGAAGTGGCTACTAACAATGAGCAGTTCTTC

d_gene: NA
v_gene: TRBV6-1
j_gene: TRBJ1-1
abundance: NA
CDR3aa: CASSEGTLNTEAFF
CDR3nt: TGTGCCAGCAGTGAAGGGACACTGAACACTGAAGCTTTCTTT

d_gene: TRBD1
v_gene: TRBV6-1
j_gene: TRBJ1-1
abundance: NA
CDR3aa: CASSEVRTGRTEAFF
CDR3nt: TGTGCCAGCAGTGAAGTTAGGACAGGGAGGACTGAAGCTTTCTTT

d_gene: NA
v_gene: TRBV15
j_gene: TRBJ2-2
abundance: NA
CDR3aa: CATSRGGASGELFF
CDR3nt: TGTGCCACCAGCAGAGGCGGGGCTTCTGGGGAGCTGTTTTTT

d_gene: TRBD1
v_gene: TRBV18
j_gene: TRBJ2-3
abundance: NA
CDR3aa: CASSPVGQGITDTQYF
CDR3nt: TGTGCCAGCTCACCGGTGGGACAGGGGATCACAGATACGCAGTATTTT

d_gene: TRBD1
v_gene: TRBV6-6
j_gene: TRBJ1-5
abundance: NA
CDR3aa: CASSQGQIIYQPQHF
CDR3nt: TGTGCCAGCAGTCAGGGACAGATCATTTATCAGCCCCAGCATTTT

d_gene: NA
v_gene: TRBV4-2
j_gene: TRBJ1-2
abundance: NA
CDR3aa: CASSLLGRANYGYTF
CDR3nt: TGTGCCAGCAGCCTTCTCGGGAGAGCTAACTATGGCTACACCTTC